The next 5 T cell receptor beta chains were all read from a single sample in a study of blood T cell repertoires in COVID-19. The assay was immunoSEQ multiplex PCR, and TCRdb's table has in-frame clones only and misses some. The repertoire includes 200,000 to 250,000 clones, 88% of them detected once, and less than 3.5% sits in the top ten. The sequencing sample was made of peripheral blood. Receptor source: a woman in her sixties or seventies with acute or convalescent COVID-19.

V usage is TRBV6-5 and J usage is TRBJ1-5; TRBD1 aligns across 8 bases. The V gene's germline CDR1 is MNHEY and CDR2 SVGAGI. The trim removed 6 bases at V and 6 bases at J, leaving 7 bases unmatched. This CDR3 has 14 amino acids. The CDR3 sequence is CASRMTGAVQPQHF. The CDR3 coding sequence is TGTGCCAGCAGGATGACAGGGGCGGTTCAGCCCCAGCATTTT.

This chain uses TRBV7-3 with TRBJ1-4, with a possible D match to TRBD1 (5 bases). Trimming took off 1 base at V and 4 bases at J, with 13 bases between the two ends. CDR1 is SGHTA, CDR2 FQGTGA, per germline. This CDR3 has 16 residues. The CDR3 sequence is CASSLNPPGDNEKLFF. The DNA of the CDR3 is TGTGCCAGCAGCTTAAACCCGCCGGGGGATAATGAAAAACTGTTTTTT. Looking up the rest from reference TRBV7-3 and TRBJ1-4 gives the full variable domain: GAGVSQTPSNKVTEKGKYVELRCDPISGHTALYWYRQSLGQGPEFLIYFQGTGAADDSGLPNDRFFAVRPEGSVSTLKIQRTERGDSAVYLCASSLNPPGDNEKLFFGSGTQLSVL.

This chain connects TRBV2 to TRBJ2-1; 12 bases are shared with TRBD2. Per the germline V gene, CDR1 is SNHLY and CDR2 is FYNNEI. The CDR3 is 16 amino acids. The ends lost 6 bases at V and 9 bases at J; junction bases unmatched: 12. This chain's CDR3 is CASRKGLAGRGGEQFF. The DNA for the CDR3 is TGTGCCAGCAGGAAGGGACTAGCGGGCCGTGGGGGTGAGCAGTTCTTC. The full variable domain, with the rest looked up from reference TRBV2 and TRBJ2-1, is EPEVTQTPSHQVTQMGQEVILRCVPISNHLYFYWYRQILGQKVEFLVSFYNNEISEKSEIFDDQFSVERPDGSNFTLKIRSTKLEDSAMYFCASRKGLAGRGGEQFFGPGTRLTVL.

This clone is a singleton in its sample. The V call is TRBV27, the J call TRBJ1-2; TRBD1 matches 7 bases. The CDR3 length is 13 residues. The V segment lost 5 bases and the J segment 2 bases; nucleotides outside the gene matches: 2. CDR1 MNHEY and CDR2 SMNVEV come from the germline V gene (reference sequence). The DNA for the CDR3 is TGTGCCAGCAGTGCGGACAGGAACTATGGCTACACCTTC. This sequence encodes CASSADRNYGYTF.

J is TRBJ1-6 and V is TRBV4-2, with 7 bases aligning to TRBD1. V dropped 1 base and J dropped 4; count of bases not matched to a gene: 10. Germline V gene data show CDR1 as LGHNA and CDR2 as YNFKEQ. CDR3 length: 18 residues. CDR3 DNA sequence: TGTGCCAGCAGCCAAGGACTCACAGGGGTGACGTATAATTCACCCCTCCACTTT. Amino acids: CASSQGLTGVTYNSPLHF.